Presented here are 27 T cell receptor beta chains from one specimen sequenced in a study of blood T cell repertoires in COVID-19. Profiled with immunoSEQ multiplex PCR; TCRdb holds only in-frame clones, not every one. The table records 130,000 to 150,000 clones, over 80% of them present only once. The sample comprised PBMCs or T cells enriched from blood (not recorded which). Every receptor here comes from a middle-aged woman who had recovered from COVID-19.

The chain couples TRBV15 to TRBJ1-5; D unclear. The V gene's germline CDR1 is LNHNV and CDR2 YYDKDF (reference sequence). The CDR3 is 13 residues long. The germline V and J ends were trimmed by 4 bases and 4 bases, with 8 bases remaining between them. CDR3 DNA: TGTGCCACCAGCAACCTACAGAATCAGCCCCAGCATTTT. Its protein product is CATSNLQNQPQHF.

The table lists this clone with a count of one. The genes are TRBV29-1 and TRBJ1-1; 8 bases match TRBD1. Germline-derived CDR1 and CDR2 are SQVTM and ANQGSEA. The CDR3 consists of 13 residues. V was pared by 6 bases and J by 5 bases, with 8 bases of the junction left unmatched. The CDR3 spells CSVSTGGETEAFF. CDR3 nucleotide sequence: TGCAGCGTCTCTACAGGGGGAGAAACTGAAGCTTTCTTT.

This sequence joins TRBV9 and TRBJ2-5, with 12 bases lining up with TRBD2. Germline CDR1 SGDLS, CDR2 YYNGEE. J was trimmed by 2 bases and V by 3 bases; bases with no gene match: 5. This CDR3 comprises 16 residues. The CDR3 nucleotides read TGTGCCAGCAGCGCTCCTAGCGGGAGGGGGCAAGAGACCCAGTACTTC. Encoded protein: CASSAPSGRGQETQYF.

V usage is TRBV18 and J usage is TRBJ1-3; D is undetermined. Per the germline V gene, CDR1 is KGHSH and CDR2 is LQKENI. The CDR3 has 14 amino acids. Trimming took off 2 bases at V and 4 bases at J, with 9 bases between the two ends. The CDR3 sequence: CASSPEQTGNTIYF. The CDR3 DNA sequence: TGTGCCAGCTCACCAGAACAAACCGGAAACACCATATATTTT.

The chain links TRBV9 to TRBJ2-1, with 13 nucleotides matching TRBD2. The CDR3 extends over 17 amino acids. Germline CDR1 and CDR2: SGDLS and YYNGEE. V trimming: 4 bases; J trimming: 2 bases; junction bases outside the gene matches: 6. CDR3 in amino acids: CASSPQGLAGTYNEQFF. CDR3 sequence (DNA): TGTGCCAGCAGCCCCCAGGGACTAGCGGGAACCTACAATGAGCAGTTCTTC.

The rearrangement links TRBV5-1 to TRBJ1-2, with D uncertain. The V gene lost 5 bases and the J gene lost 6 bases, with 8 bases spanning the gap. This CDR3 spans 11 amino acids. Germline CDR1 and CDR2: SGHRS and YFSETQ. The CDR3 loop is CASRTVNGYTF. The CDR3 region has the DNA TGCGCCAGCAGAACAGTGAATGGCTACACCTTC.

V and J are TRBV18 and TRBJ2-7, with TRBD1 matching 9 bases. Germline V gene data show CDR1 as KGHSH and CDR2 as LQKENI. Trimming removed 5 bases from V and 1 base from J; junction bases left unmatched: 3. The CDR3 sequence is 14 residues long. The DNA for the CDR3 is TGTGCCAGCTCATCGACAGGGGGTTCCTACGAGCAGTACTTC. Translated: CASSSTGGSYEQYF.

In its sample, this clone was seen once. The V and J genes are TRBV11-2 and TRBJ2-7; D is unclear. Deletions cut 1 base from V and 1 base from J, with 5 bases between. CDR3 size: 13 residues. From germline, CDR1 is SGHAT and CDR2 FQNNGV. The CDR3 region is CASSLVRSYEQYF. The CDR3 DNA reads as TGTGCCAGCAGCTTAGTCCGGTCCTACGAGCAGTACTTC.

J is TRBJ2-3 and V is TRBV30; possibly TRBD2 for D (5 bases). Germline lookup yields CDR1 GTSNPN and CDR2 SVGIG (reference sequence). The CDR3 length is 13 residues. V lost 1 base and J lost 0, with 5 bases in between. In DNA form, the CDR3 reads TGTGCCTGGAGTGGCGGGAGCACAGATACGCAGTATTTT. Protein sequence: CAWSGGSTDTQYF.

The chain recombines TRBV6-4 with TRBJ1-5; D is possibly TRBD1 (5 bases). The germline V gene has CDR1 MRHNA and CDR2 SNTAGT. The CDR3 sequence is 14 residues long. V lost 4 bases to trimming and J lost 5 bases, with 12 bases between them. The CDR3 DNA reads as TGTGCCAGCAGTGCGGAGGGGAATTATCAGCCCCAGCATTTT. It yields the protein CASSAEGNYQPQHF.

This clone was observed once. The chain employs TRBV6-5 and TRBJ1-1; D remains ambiguous. Germline V lookup: CDR1 MNHEY, CDR2 SVGAGI. V dropped 11 bases and J dropped 2 bases, with 12 bases sitting between them. This CDR3 comprises 12 residues. The CDR3 reads CASCAGNTEAFF. The DNA of the CDR3 is TGTGCCTCTTGCGCAGGTAACACTGAAGCTTTCTTT.

The chain carries TRBV19 and TRBJ1-1, with 8 bases identical to TRBD1. This CDR3 has 14 amino acids. Germline assignment: CDR1 LNHDA and CDR2 SQIVND (reference sequence). The trim removed 4 bases at V and 4 bases at J, leaving 5 bases unmatched. CDR3 bases: TGTGCCAGTAGTACAGACAGGGGAGTCACTGAAGCTTTCTTT. Its translation: CASSTDRGVTEAFF.

This chain connects TRBV6-5 to TRBJ2-3, with no clear D. This CDR3 has 14 amino acids. Germline V gene lookup returns CDR1 MNHEY and CDR2 SVGAGI. V was trimmed by 3 bases and J by 0 bases, leaving 7 bases between them. The CDR3 region is CASSYGPSTDTQYF. In DNA, the CDR3 is TGTGCCAGCAGTTATGGGCCAAGCACAGATACGCAGTATTTT.

The chain is built from TRBV29-1 and TRBJ2-7; D remains unclear. There are 12 residues in the CDR3. Trimming took off 3 bases at V and 1 base at J, with 7 bases between the two ends. CDR1 SQVTM and CDR2 ANQGSEA come from the germline V gene. CDR3 residues: CSVEVRSYEQYF. The CDR3 bases are TGCAGCGTTGAGGTACGGTCCTACGAGCAGTACTTC.

The chain is built from TRBV19 and TRBJ2-1; D call uncertain. The CDR3 sequence is 14 residues long. V shed 1 base and J shed 6 bases, with 10 bases lying between them. Germline loops: CDR1 LNHDA, CDR2 SQIVND (reference sequence). In DNA, the CDR3 is TGTGCCAGTAGTATAGGCGGAGTACGCAATGAGCAGTTCTTC. Its protein product is CASSIGGVRNEQFF.

This chain connects TRBV7-9 to TRBJ1-1, with 7 bases lining up with TRBD1. CDR1 is SEHNR, CDR2 FQNEAQ, per germline (reference sequence). The CDR3 is 12 amino acids. V shed 5 bases, J shed 3 bases, and the junction held 0 bases outside the gene matches. CDR3 sequence: CASSQGDTEAFF. Written as DNA, the CDR3 is TGTGCCAGCAGCCAGGGGGACACTGAAGCTTTCTTT.

This clone showed up just a few times. The DNA for the CDR3 is TGTGCCACCAGCAGAGATGTGAAGGGGGATCTTTATGGCTACACCTTC. Translated, it gives CATSRDVKGDLYGYTF. This rearrangement joins TRBV15 to TRBJ1-2; a weak D match, TRBD1 (6 bases). The germline CDR1 and CDR2 sequences are LNHNV and YYDKDF (reference sequence). Trimming removed 0 bases at V and 5 bases at J, with 16 bases between. The CDR3 contains 16 residues.

CDR3 in amino acids: CASSSASSGSYEQYF. The CDR3 DNA reads as TGTGCCAGCAGCTCCGCTTCGTCGGGCTCCTACGAGCAGTACTTC. This sequence joins TRBV11-2 and TRBJ2-7, with unresolved D. V was shortened by 4 bases and J by 0 bases, with 13 bases between the two germline ends. This CDR3 contains 15 residues. Germline CDR1 reads SGHAT; CDR2 reads FQNNGV. Variable domain in full (rest from reference TRBV11-2 and TRBJ2-7): EAGVAQSPRYKIIEKRQSVAFWCNPISGHATLYWYQQILGQGPKLLIQFQNNGVVDDSQLPKDRFSAERLKGVDSTLKIQPAKLEDSAVYLCASSSASSGSYEQYFGPGTRLTVT.

This chain connects TRBV5-1 to TRBJ2-5, with TRBD2 identical over 10 bases. CDR3 size: 17 residues. CDR1 and CDR2 from the germline V gene are SGHRS and YFSETQ. Trimming removed 0 bases from V and 2 bases from J; junction bases left unmatched: 7. The DNA for the CDR3 is TGCGCCAGCAGCTTGGGAATCAGCGGGGGGGAGCAAGAGACCCAGTACTTC. Translated: CASSLGISGGEQETQYF.

The chain employs TRBV5-1 and TRBJ2-4, with 8 bases fitting TRBD2. V gave up 4 bases and J gave up 2 bases; unmatched junction bases: 5. The germline V gene has CDR1 SGHRS and CDR2 YFSETQ. The CDR3 totals 15 residues. CDR3 sequence reads: CASSDPGGTKNIQYF. In DNA form, the CDR3 reads TGCGCCAGCAGCGACCCGGGGGGGACCAAAAACATTCAGTACTTC.

This rearrangement joins TRBV5-1 to TRBJ2-7, with TRBD2 matching over 11 bases. The length of the CDR3 is 15 residues. The germline CDR1 and CDR2 sequences are SGHRS and YFSETQ. Trimming cost V 1 base and J 6 bases; bases outside gene matches: 6. The CDR3 loop is CASSLNSGGAGEQYF. CDR3 DNA sequence: TGCGCCAGCAGCTTGAATAGCGGGGGGGCTGGCGAGCAGTACTTC. Based on the CDR3 plus reference TRBV5-1 and TRBJ2-7, the full variable domain is KAGVTQTPRYLIKTRGQQVTLSCSPISGHRSVSWYQQTPGQGLQFLFEYFSETQRNKGNFPGRFSGRQFSNSRSEMNVSTLELGDSALYLCASSLNSGGAGEQYFGPGTRLTVT.

The V call is TRBV7-8, the J call TRBJ2-4; a possible D gene is TRBD2 (5 bases). Germline assignment: CDR1 SGHVS and CDR2 FQNEAQ. V was cut by 3 bases and J by 0 bases, with 15 bases left in between. This CDR3 is 17 amino acids long. CDR3 sequence reads: CASSLGAFPQAKNIQYF. The CDR3, as DNA: TGTGCCAGCAGCTTGGGAGCCTTTCCACAAGCCAAAAACATTCAGTACTTC. Supplemented by reference TRBV7-8 and TRBJ2-4, the full variable domain reads GAGVSQSPRYKVAKRGQDVALRCDPISGHVSLFWYQQALGQGPEFLTYFQNEAQLDKSGLPSDRFFAERPEGSVSTLKIQRTQQEDSAVYLCASSLGAFPQAKNIQYFGAGTRLSVL.

The rearrangement links TRBV2 to TRBJ2-1; TRBD2 might be the D (5 bases). Trimming removed 0 bases at V and 4 bases at J, with 16 bases between. Germline V CDR1 and CDR2: SNHLY, FYNNEI. This CDR3 has 17 residues. The CDR3 reads CASSEAPPGWIYNEQFF. As DNA, the CDR3 is TGTGCCAGCAGTGAAGCCCCCCCGGGATGGATTTACAATGAGCAGTTCTTC. Full variable domain (remainder filled in from reference TRBV2 and TRBJ2-1): EPEVTQTPSHQVTQMGQEVILRCVPISNHLYFYWYRQILGQKVEFLVSFYNNEISEKSEIFDDQFSVERPDGSNFTLKIRSTKLEDSAMYFCASSEAPPGWIYNEQFFGPGTRLTVL.

CDR3 in DNA: TGTGCCAGCAGCGCCAGGGGGAATCAGCCCCAGCATTTT. It is translated as CASSARGNQPQHF. This chain joins TRBV5-8 and TRBJ1-5; 7 bases map to TRBD1. The CDR3 is made up of 13 amino acids. J gave up 4 bases and V 4 bases, and 2 bases lay outside the gene matches. Germline V gene sequence: CDR1 SGHTS, CDR2 YDEGEE. The full variable domain, in which reference TRBV5-8 and TRBJ1-5 provide the parts outside the CDR3, is EAGVTQSPTHLIKTRGQQATLRCSPISGHTSVYWYQQALGLGLQFLLWYDEGEERNRGNFPPRFSGRQFPNYSSELNVNALELEDSALYLCASSARGNQPQHFGDGTRLSIL.

The chain joins TRBV11-1 to TRBJ1-1; D is uncertain. CDR1 and CDR2 (germline): SGHAT, FQDESV (reference sequence). The CDR3 has 13 residues. V was shortened by 2 bases and J by 6 bases, with 10 bases between the two germline ends. The CDR3 region is CASSLSTSSEAFF. CDR3 bases: TGTGCCAGCAGCTTAAGTACATCGTCTGAAGCTTTCTTT.

The chain is built from TRBV19 and TRBJ2-7, with a tentative D call TRBD1 (5 bases). The CDR3 is 13 amino acids. Germline V gene lookup returns CDR1 LNHDA and CDR2 SQIVND (reference sequence). Trimming took 4 bases from V and 3 from J, leaving 10 bases between them. The chain's CDR3 is CASSTTDSYEQYF. As DNA, the CDR3 is TGTGCCAGTAGTACCACTGACAGCTACGAGCAGTACTTC.

The chain is built from TRBV6-6 and TRBJ2-3, with D perhaps matching TRBD2 (7 bases). This CDR3 comprises 15 residues. CDR1 and CDR2 (germline): MNHNY, SVGAGI (reference sequence). V dropped 0 bases and J dropped 4 bases, with 11 bases sitting between them. Here the CDR3 reads CASSYSGGAADTQYF. Here the CDR3 DNA reads TGTGCCAGCAGTTACTCAGGGGGGGCGGCAGATACGCAGTATTTT.